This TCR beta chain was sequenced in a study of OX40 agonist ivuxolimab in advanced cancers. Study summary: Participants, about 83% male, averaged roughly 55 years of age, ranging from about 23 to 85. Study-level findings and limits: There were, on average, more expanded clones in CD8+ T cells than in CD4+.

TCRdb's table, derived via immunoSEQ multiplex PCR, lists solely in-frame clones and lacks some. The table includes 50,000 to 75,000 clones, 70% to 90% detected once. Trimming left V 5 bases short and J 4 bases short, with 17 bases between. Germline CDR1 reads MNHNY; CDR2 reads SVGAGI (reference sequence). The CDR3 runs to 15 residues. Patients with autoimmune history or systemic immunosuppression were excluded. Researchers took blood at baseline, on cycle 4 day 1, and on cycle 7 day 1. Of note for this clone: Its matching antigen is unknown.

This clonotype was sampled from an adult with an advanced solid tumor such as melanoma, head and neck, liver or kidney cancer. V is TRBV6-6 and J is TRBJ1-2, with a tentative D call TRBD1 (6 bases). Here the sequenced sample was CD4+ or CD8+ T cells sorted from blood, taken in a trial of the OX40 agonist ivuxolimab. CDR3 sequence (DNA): TGTGCCAGCAGTGCCCCGGGACAAAACTTCTATGGCTACACCTTC. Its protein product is CASSAPGQNFYGYTF.